This T cell receptor beta chain was found in a study of beta chain features in type 1 diabetes. For the study at large: Sorted cells from all samples, numbering 95 million to 140 million, were examined. The study, taken as a whole, reports: People with Type 1 diabetes carried modestly yet significantly shorter TCRB CDR3s in all four CD4+ subsets. An over-representation of cells with high TCR expression could result from cDNA sequencing. VDJ junctions from type 1 diabetes patients carried fewer insertions and larger deletions.

Averaging around 110 mL, one heparinised blood draw was given by each donor. There are a few counts of this clone. The antigen is unknown. Isolated RNA was reverse transcribed in full, so expressed TCRB transcripts were sequenced. Profiling relied on immunoSEQ multiplex PCR, and the TCRdb table lists in-frame clones only, not all of them. This table holds approximately 270,000 clones, around an eighth found once. The TCR comes from a man younger than 45 with type 1 diabetes. The specimen was naive CD4+ T cells from blood.

The CDR3 protein is CASSLVGQGYNEQFF. CDR3 coding DNA: TGCGCCAGCAGCTTGGTAGGACAGGGTTACAATGAGCAGTTCTTC. The genes are TRBV5-1 and TRBJ2-1, with 8 bases aligning to TRBD1. Trimming removed 0 bases from V and 4 bases from J; junction bases left unmatched: 3. The CDR3 contains 15 residues. Germline CDR1 reads SGHRS; CDR2 reads YFSETQ.